This T cell receptor beta chain was obtained from a study of cytomegalovirus exposure and HLA in healthy donors. Overall study: In terms of ancestry, the Caucasian-associated cluster contained roughly 80% of the approximately 400 genotyped donors.

This clone was counted only a few times. Antigen unknown. With 4 bases clipped from V and 8 bases from J, the junction kept 12 bases outside the gene matches. The CDR3 totals 15 residues. Germline-derived CDR1 and CDR2 are SGHNT and YYREEE (reference sequence). Findings of the study overall: In a later analysis, DRB1 alleles had the most associated TCRs; HLA-C alleles the fewest. Presence/absence analyses supposed approximately even sequencing depth among donors.

Everyone who donated was a healthy bone marrow donor. Use of 60 Vbeta and 13 Jbeta primers characterized the PCR. Assay used: immunoSEQ multiplex PCR; TCRdb lists only in-frame clones, some missing. In the table there are 130,000 to 150,000 clones, roughly 72% of which are singletons. The clonotype comes from a man aged 40-49 years in good health and CMV-seronegative. The sequenced sample was PBMCs. The chain combines TRBV5-4 with TRBJ1-2, with TRBD1 identical over 9 bases. This chain's CDR3 is CASSPGTGTPRGYTF. CDR3 nucleotides: TGTGCCAGCAGCCCAGGGACAGGGACTCCCCGGGGCTACACCTTC.